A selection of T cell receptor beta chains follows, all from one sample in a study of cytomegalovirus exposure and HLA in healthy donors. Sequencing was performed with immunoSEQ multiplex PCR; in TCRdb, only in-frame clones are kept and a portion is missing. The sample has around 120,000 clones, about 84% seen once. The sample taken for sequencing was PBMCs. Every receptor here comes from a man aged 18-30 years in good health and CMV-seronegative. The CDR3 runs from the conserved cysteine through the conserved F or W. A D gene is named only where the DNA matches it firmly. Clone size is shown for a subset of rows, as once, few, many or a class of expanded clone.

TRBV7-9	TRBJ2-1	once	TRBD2	CASSTQGTSGSRGEQFF	TGTGCCAGCAGCACCCAGGGGACTAGCGGGAGTCGGGGTGAGCAGTTCTTC
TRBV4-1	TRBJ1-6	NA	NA	CASSRVGPGYSPLHF	TGCGCCAGCAGCCGGGTGGGTCCCGGGTATTCACCCCTCCACTTT
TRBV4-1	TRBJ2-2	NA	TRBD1	CASSQGQDTGELFF	TGTGCCAGCAGCCAAGGACAGGACACCGGGGAGCTGTTTTTT
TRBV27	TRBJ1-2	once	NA	CASSRGRGYGYTF	TGTGCCAGCAGTAGGGGCAGGGGCTATGGCTACACCTTC
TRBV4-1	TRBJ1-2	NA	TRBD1	CASSQRGQISYGYTF	TGCGCCAGCAGCCAAAGGGGACAGATTTCCTATGGCTACACCTTC
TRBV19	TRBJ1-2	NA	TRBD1	CASSRWQVRQGDYGYTF	TGTGCCAGTAGTAGGTGGCAAGTCCGACAGGGGGACTATGGCTACACCTTC
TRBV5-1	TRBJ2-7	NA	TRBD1	CASSLGGQGSWEQYF	TGCGCCAGCAGCTTGGGAGGACAGGGGAGTTGGGAGCAGTACTTC
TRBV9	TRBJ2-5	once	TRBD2	CASSVSGGAGETQYF	TGTGCCAGCAGCGTTAGCGGGGGGGCGGGCGAGACCCAGTACTTC
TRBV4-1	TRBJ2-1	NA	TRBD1	CASSQHFGQGERYNEQFF	TGCGCCAGCAGCCAGCACTTTGGACAGGGGGAGAGATACAATGAGCAGTTCTTC
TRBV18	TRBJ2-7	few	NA	CASSPRAGTYEQYF	TGTGCCAGCTCACCAAGAGCAGGGACCTACGAGCAGTACTTC
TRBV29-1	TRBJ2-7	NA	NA	CSVAPQGAYEQYF	TGCAGCGTTGCCCCTCAGGGCGCCTACGAGCAGTACTTC
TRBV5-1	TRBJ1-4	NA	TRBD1	CASSTTGVPKEKLFF	TGCGCCAGCAGCACGACAGGGGTGCCTAAAGAAAAACTGTTTTTT
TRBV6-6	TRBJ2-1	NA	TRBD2	CASSYSGGGEQFF	TGTGCCAGCAGTTACTCCGGGGGGGGTGAGCAGTTCTTC
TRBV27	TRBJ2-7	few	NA	CASSFTGFEQYF	TGTGCCAGCAGTTTTACAGGGTTCGAGCAGTACTTC
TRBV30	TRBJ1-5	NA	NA	CAWSLQENQPQHF	TGTGCCTGGAGTTTACAGGAAAATCAGCCCCAGCATTTT
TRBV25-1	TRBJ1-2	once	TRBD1	CASSEPGQGNGYTF	TGTGCCAGCAGTGAACCGGGACAGGGGAATGGCTACACCTTC
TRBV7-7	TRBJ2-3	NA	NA	CASSGGAGGTQYF	TGTGCCAGCAGCGGCGGGGCCGGAGGTACGCAGTATTTT
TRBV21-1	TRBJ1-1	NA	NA	CASSKEVSGAGLPNTEAFF	TGTGCCAGCAGCAAAGAGGTTAGCGGGGCAGGGCTACCGAACACTGAAGCTTTCTTT
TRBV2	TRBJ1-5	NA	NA	CASSPHWTDNSNQPQHF	TGTGCCAGCAGTCCCCACTGGACAGATAATAGCAATCAGCCCCAGCATTTT
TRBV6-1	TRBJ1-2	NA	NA	CASSDSQIVAANYGYTF	TGTGCCAGCAGTGACAGTCAGATTGTCGCGGCTAACTATGGCTACACCTTC
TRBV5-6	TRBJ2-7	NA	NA	CASSLGRSSYEQYF	TGTGCCAGCAGCTTGGGACGGAGCTCCTACGAGCAGTACTTC
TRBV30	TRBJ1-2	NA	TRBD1	CAWSDGTGLYGYTF	TGTGCCTGGAGTGACGGGACAGGGCTTTATGGCTACACCTTC
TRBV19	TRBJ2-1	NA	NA	CASSIDWSVPYNEQFF	TGTGCCAGTAGTATAGACTGGAGCGTTCCCTACAATGAGCAGTTCTTC
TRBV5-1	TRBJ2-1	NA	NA	CASSFGQGTDEQFF	TGCGCCAGCTCCTTCGGGCAGGGGACCGATGAGCAGTTCTTC
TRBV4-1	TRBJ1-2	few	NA	CASSQGYEGNTF	TGCGCCAGCAGCCAAGGTTACGAGGGAAACACCTTC
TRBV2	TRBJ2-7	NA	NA	CASSPGGRLVEDQYF	TGTGCCAGCAGCCCCGGGGGGCGTCTGGTAGAGGATCAGTACTTC
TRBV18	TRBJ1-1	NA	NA	CASSPTGNTEAFF	TGTGCCAGCTCCCCTACAGGGAACACTGAAGCTTTCTTT
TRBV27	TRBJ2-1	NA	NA	CASSLQNEQFF	TGTGCCAGCAGTTTACAGAATGAGCAGTTCTTC
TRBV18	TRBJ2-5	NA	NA	CASSKGRGETQYF	TGTGCCAGCTCGAAGGGCCGGGGAGAGACCCAGTACTTC
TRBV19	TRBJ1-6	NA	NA	CASSTPDRRNSPLHF	TGTGCCAGTAGTACGCCCGACAGGAGGAATTCACCCCTCCACTTT
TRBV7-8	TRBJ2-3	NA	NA	CASSTRLTGLDDTQYF	TGTGCCAGCAGCACCAGACTAACGGGGTTGGACGATACGCAGTATTTT
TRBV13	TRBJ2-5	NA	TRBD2	CASSLTSGAGETQYF	TGTGCCAGCAGTCTAACGAGCGGGGCTGGGGAGACCCAGTACTTC
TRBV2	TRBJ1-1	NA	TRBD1	CASSRQGMEITEAFF	TGTGCCAGCAGTAGACAGGGGATGGAGATAACTGAAGCTTTCTTT
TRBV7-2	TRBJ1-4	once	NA	CASMTSSATNEKLFF	TGTGCCAGTATGACTTCGAGTGCAACTAATGAAAAACTGTTTTTT
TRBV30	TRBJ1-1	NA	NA	CAWSPGEIEAFF	TGTGCCTGGAGTCCGGGGGAGATCGAAGCTTTCTTT
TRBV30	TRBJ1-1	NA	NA	CAWSLQDTEAFF	TGTGCCTGGAGTTTACAAGACACTGAAGCTTTCTTT
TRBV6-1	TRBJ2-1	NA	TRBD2	CASSERTLAANYNEQFF	TGTGCCAGCAGTGAGCGAACTCTAGCGGCCAACTACAATGAGCAGTTCTTC
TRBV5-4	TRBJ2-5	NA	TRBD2	CASRSTSGRRQETQYF	TGTGCCAGCAGATCCACTAGCGGGAGGAGGCAAGAGACCCAGTACTTC
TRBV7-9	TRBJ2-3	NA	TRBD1	CASSRTGGSTDTQYF	TGTGCCAGCAGTCGGACAGGGGGGAGCACAGATACGCAGTATTTT
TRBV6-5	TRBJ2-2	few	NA	CASSYPNTGELFF	TGTGCCAGCAGTTACCCAAACACCGGGGAGCTGTTTTTT
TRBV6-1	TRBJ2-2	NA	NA	CAATPITLNTGELFF	TGTGCCGCCACTCCGATCACGCTGAACACCGGGGAGCTGTTTTTT
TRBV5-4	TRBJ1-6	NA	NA	CASSLGSGAHSPLHF	TGTGCCAGCAGCTTGGGATCTGGAGCACATTCACCCCTCCACTTT
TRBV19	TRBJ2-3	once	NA	CASSITGTQYF	TGTGCCAGTAGTATCACCGGTACGCAGTATTTT
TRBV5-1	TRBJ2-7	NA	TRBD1	CASSLEGTGTYEQYF	TGCGCCAGCAGCTTGGAGGGGACAGGCACCTACGAGCAGTACTTC